This TCR beta chain was sequenced for a study of T-cell reconstitution after alpha-beta-depleted transplantation in children (dated by TCRdb to 2016 to 2017). As for the study more broadly: The study quantitatively tracked T-cell immune reconstitution after TCRalphabeta/CD19-depleted allogeneic hematopoietic cell transplantation in children using TCR repertoire profiling.

This clonotype was seen a few times. No cognate antigen has been identified for it. No per-base quality is available; no much larger clone lies one base away. The CDR3 contains 15 residues, cysteine and phenylalanine counted. Of the read, only the CDR3 DNA is kept; its 45 bases are in frame from base 1. The germline V gene (reference sequence) gives CDR1 as PRHDT and CDR2 as FYEKMQ. V lost 4 bases and J lost 8 bases, and the count of bases not matched to a germline gene is 5. The library came from PCR. The sample was run on an Illumina HiSeq 2500. To normalize quantification of the TCRbeta repertoire, the TCR libraries were built with molecular barcoding that relied on unique molecular identifiers. TCRdb ran its own pipeline on the public reads, namely fastp trimming at Q25 and MiXCR clone calling, and kept in-frame beta chains. A single entry per CDR3 protein holds the most common genes and DNA from its merged rows. The sample yields 440,000 or so distinct CDR3 sequences; approximately 10% were counted once. The ten largest clones add up to roughly 5.5% of the sample.

The TCR comes from a human donor who donated a stem cell graft to a child with acute myeloid leukemia. The chain couples TRBV13 to TRBJ2-1; 13 of the junction bases match TRBD2. This material consisted of PBMCs from the stem cell graft donor, taken from the stem cell graft. The sequenced DNA: TGTGCCAGCAGCTGGGGGACTAGCGGGAAGGATGAGCAGTTCTTC. It encodes CASSWGTSGKDEQFF.